This T cell receptor beta chain is drawn from a study of HIV-infected children after antiretroviral therapy interruption. This clonotype was picked up many times. Indicated treatment: PENTA 11 planned treatment interruption arm or continuous ART arm. RNA-based 3' RACE libraries used unique molecular identifiers. From the 3' RACE reads, TCRdb called clonotypes with MiXCR, one entry per CDR3 protein. The sample yields about 15,000 distinct CDR3 sequences, roughly 3.5% seen once. This CDR3 has 13 amino acids. Germline CDR1 LNHNV, CDR2 YYDKDF (reference sequence). V shed 3 bases and J shed 0 bases, with 4 bases lying between them.

The chain carries TRBV15 and TRBJ2-3; D gene ambiguous. Here the sequenced sample was CD45RO+ CD8+ T cells from PBMCs, pooled from several time points, taken from a donor given antiretroviral therapy, either interrupted or continuous. As to subset: memory CD8+ CD45RO+ CD45RA- T cells. The sequence came from a pool of human donors with HIV. The chain's CDR3 is CATSSTSTDTQYF. CDR3 DNA sequence: TGTGCCACCAGCAGTACTAGCACAGATACGCAGTATTTT.